These T cell receptor beta chains were read from a single sample in a study of ipilimumab plus nivolumab after autologous stem cell transplantation. Only in-frame clones appear in the TCRdb table, and some are missing; sequencing was by immunoSEQ multiplex PCR. Of about 4,800 clones listed, around two thirds were seen once; the top ten hold roughly 27%. The sequences come from PBMCs, collected in a trial of ipilimumab plus nivolumab as post-transplant consolidation. These receptors were taken from a male donor with multiple myeloma. The CDR3 runs from the conserved cysteine through the conserved F or W. Fields, in order: J gene, V gene, CDR3 length, D gene, CDR3 protein. A D gene is named only where the DNA matches it firmly.

J gene: TRBJ2-5
V gene: TRBV7-2
CDR3 length: 14
D gene: NA
CDR3 protein: CASSPGTPQETQYF

J gene: TRBJ2-1
V gene: TRBV7-3
CDR3 length: 13
D gene: TRBD2
CDR3 protein: CASGGQDVGEQFF

J gene: TRBJ1-1
V gene: TRBV7-2
CDR3 length: 14
D gene: NA
CDR3 protein: CASSLRGWGTEAFF

J gene: TRBJ2-1
V gene: TRBV5-4
CDR3 length: 12
D gene: NA
CDR3 protein: CASSPSYNEQFF

J gene: TRBJ1-1
V gene: TRBV28
CDR3 length: 15
D gene: NA
CDR3 protein: CASTYRPGRNTEAFF

J gene: TRBJ1-2
V gene: TRBV19
CDR3 length: 16
D gene: NA
CDR3 protein: CASSPRPPAFNYGYTF

J gene: TRBJ2-3
V gene: TRBV28
CDR3 length: 15
D gene: TRBD2
CDR3 protein: CASSLGGLGTDTQYF

J gene: TRBJ2-3
V gene: TRBV4-2
CDR3 length: 18
D gene: TRBD2
CDR3 protein: CASSRLTGAGRITDTQYF

J gene: TRBJ2-2
V gene: TRBV18
CDR3 length: 17
D gene: NA
CDR3 protein: CASSPTARTVETGELFF

J gene: TRBJ2-7
V gene: TRBV27
CDR3 length: 15
D gene: TRBD2
CDR3 protein: CASSPNGGRPGVEYF

J gene: TRBJ2-5
V gene: TRBV29-1
CDR3 length: 11
D gene: NA
CDR3 protein: CSVAGVETQYF